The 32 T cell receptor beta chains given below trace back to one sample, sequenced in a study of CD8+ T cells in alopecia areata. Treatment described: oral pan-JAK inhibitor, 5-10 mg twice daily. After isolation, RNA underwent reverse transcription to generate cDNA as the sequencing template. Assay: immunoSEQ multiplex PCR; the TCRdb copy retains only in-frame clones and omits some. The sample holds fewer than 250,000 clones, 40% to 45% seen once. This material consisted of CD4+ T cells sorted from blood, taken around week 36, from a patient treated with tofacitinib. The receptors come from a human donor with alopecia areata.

CDR3: CASSPRRTGDEQYF. The CDR3 DNA reads as TGTGCCAGCTCACCACGAAGGACAGGGGACGAGCAGTACTTC. The chain has TRBV18 and TRBJ2-7, with 9 bases that match TRBD1. The CDR3 runs 14 residues. V gave up 1 base and J gave up 5 bases; unmatched junction bases: 3. The germline gives CDR1 KGHSH, CDR2 LQKENI.

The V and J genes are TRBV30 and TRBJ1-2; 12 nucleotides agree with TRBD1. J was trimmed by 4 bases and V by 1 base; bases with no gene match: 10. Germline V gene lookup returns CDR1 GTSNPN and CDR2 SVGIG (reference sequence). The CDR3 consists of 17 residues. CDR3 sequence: CAWSAKSGTGGTYGYTF. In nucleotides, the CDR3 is TGTGCCTGGAGTGCGAAATCCGGGACAGGGGGCACCTATGGCTACACCTTC.

CDR3 residues: CASSQDEASTYEQYF. CDR3 bases: TGCGCCAGCAGCCAAGACGAGGCCTCCACCTACGAGCAGTACTTC. The chain uses TRBV4-1 and TRBJ2-7; D ambiguous. The length of the CDR3 is 15 residues. Trimming took off 0 bases at V and 2 bases at J, with 11 bases between the two ends. Germline V gene lookup returns CDR1 MGHRA and CDR2 YSYEKL.

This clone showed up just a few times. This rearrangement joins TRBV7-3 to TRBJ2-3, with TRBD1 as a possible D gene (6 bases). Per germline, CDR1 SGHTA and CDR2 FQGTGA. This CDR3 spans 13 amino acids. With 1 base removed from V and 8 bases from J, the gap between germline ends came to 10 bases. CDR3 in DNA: TGTGCCAGCAGCTTAATTCGAGGGGGTACGCAGTATTTT. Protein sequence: CASSLIRGGTQYF.

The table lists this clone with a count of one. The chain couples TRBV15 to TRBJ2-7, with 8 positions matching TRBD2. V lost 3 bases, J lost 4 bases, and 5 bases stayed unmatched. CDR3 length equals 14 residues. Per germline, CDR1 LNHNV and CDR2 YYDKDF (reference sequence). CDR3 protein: CATSRGLDLYEQYF. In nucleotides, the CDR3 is TGTGCCACCAGCAGGGGACTAGACCTTTACGAGCAGTACTTC.

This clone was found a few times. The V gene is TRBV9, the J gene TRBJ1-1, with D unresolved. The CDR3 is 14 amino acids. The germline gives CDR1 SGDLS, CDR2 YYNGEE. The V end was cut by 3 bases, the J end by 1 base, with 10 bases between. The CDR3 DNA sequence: TGTGCCAGCAGCGCACGGTCTGGGAACACTGAAGCTTTCTTT. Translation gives CASSARSGNTEAFF.

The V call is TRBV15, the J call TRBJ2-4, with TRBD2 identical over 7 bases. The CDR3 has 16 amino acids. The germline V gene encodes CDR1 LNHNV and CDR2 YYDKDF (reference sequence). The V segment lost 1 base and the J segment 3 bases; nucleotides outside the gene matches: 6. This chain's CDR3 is CATSRVAGEVKNIQYF. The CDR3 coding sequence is TGTGCCACCAGCAGAGTCGCGGGAGAGGTCAAAAACATTCAGTACTTC.

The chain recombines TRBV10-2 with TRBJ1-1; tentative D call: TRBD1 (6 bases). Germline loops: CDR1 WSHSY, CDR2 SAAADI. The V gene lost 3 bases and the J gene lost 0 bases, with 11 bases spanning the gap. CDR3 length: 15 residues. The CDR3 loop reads CASSDPGDMNTEAFF. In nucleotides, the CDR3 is TGCGCCAGCAGTGATCCCGGGGACATGAACACTGAAGCTTTCTTT.

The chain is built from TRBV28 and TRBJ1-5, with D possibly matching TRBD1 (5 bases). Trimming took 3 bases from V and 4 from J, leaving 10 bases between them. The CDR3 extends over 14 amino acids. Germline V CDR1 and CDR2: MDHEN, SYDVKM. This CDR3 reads CASSLGQFNQPQHF. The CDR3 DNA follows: TGTGCCAGCAGTTTGGGGCAGTTTAATCAGCCCCAGCATTTT. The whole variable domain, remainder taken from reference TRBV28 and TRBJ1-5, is DVKVTQSSRYLVKRTGEKVFLECVQDMDHENMFWYRQDPGLGLRLIYFSYDVKMKEKGDIPEGYSVSREKKERFSLILESASTNQTSMYLCASSLGQFNQPQHFGDGTRLSIL.

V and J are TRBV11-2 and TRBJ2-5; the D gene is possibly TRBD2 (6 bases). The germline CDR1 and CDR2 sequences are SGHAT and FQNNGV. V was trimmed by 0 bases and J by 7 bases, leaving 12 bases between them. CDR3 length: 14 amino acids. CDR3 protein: CASSLDGRTGTQYF. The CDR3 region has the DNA TGTGCCAGCAGCTTAGATGGGAGGACGGGGACCCAGTACTTC.

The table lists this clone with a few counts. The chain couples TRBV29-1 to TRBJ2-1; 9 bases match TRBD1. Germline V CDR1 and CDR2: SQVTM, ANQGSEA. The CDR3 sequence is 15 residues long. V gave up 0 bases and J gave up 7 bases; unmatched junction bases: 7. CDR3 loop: CSVEEDRGFRNEQFF. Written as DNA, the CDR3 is TGCAGCGTTGAAGAGGACAGGGGATTTCGGAATGAGCAGTTCTTC.

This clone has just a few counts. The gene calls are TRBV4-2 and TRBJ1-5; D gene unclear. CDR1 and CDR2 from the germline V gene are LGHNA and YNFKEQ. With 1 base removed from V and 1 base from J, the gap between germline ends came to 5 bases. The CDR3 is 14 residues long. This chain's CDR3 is CASSQVLSNQPQHF. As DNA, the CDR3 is TGTGCCAGCAGCCAAGTTTTGAGCAATCAGCCCCAGCATTTT.

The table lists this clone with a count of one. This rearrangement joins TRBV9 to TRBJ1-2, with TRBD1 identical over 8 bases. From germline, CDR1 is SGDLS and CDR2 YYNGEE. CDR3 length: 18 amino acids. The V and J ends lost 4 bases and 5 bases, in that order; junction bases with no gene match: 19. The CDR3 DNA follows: TGTGCCAGCAGCAACGCACTAGTAAGGGACAGGCCCCCTTATGGCTACACCTTC. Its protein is CASSNALVRDRPPYGYTF.

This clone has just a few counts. The CDR3 here is CATATGTKGETQYF. CDR3 coding DNA: TGTGCCACAGCAACCGGGACGAAAGGAGAGACCCAGTACTTC. The rearrangement joins TRBV19 to TRBJ2-5, with D tentatively TRBD1 or TRBD2 (5 bases each). Germline V gene data show CDR1 as LNHDA and CDR2 as SQIVND (reference sequence). CDR3 length: 14 amino acids. Trimming pared 10 bases from V and 4 bases from J, leaving 19 bases between.

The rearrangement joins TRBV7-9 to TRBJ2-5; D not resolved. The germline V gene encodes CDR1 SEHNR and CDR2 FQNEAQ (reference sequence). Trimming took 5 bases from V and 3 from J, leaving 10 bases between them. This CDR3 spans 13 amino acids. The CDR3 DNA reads TGTGCCAGCAGCCACACTAAAGAAGAGACCCAGTACTTC. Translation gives CASSHTKEETQYF.

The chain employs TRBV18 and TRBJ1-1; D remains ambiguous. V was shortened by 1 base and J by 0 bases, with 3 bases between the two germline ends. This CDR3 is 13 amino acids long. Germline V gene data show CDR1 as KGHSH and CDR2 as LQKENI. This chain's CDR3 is CASSPLMNTEAFF. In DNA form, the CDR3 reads TGTGCCAGCTCACCACTCATGAACACTGAAGCTTTCTTT. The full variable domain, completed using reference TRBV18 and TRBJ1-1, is NAGVMQNPRHLVRRRGQEARLRCSPMKGHSHVYWYRQLPEEGLKFMVYLQKENIIDESGMPKERFSAEFPKEGPSILRIQQVVRGDSAAYFCASSPLMNTEAFFGQGTRLTVV.

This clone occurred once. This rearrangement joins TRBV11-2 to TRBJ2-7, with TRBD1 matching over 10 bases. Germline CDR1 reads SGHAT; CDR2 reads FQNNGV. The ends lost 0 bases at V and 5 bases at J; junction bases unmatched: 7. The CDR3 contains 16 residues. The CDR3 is CASSLDLGQGIHEQYF. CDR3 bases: TGTGCCAGCAGCTTAGACTTGGGACAGGGGATACACGAGCAGTACTTC. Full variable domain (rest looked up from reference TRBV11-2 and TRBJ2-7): EAGVAQSPRYKIIEKRQSVAFWCNPISGHATLYWYQQILGQGPKLLIQFQNNGVVDDSQLPKDRFSAERLKGVDSTLKIQPAKLEDSAVYLCASSLDLGQGIHEQYFGPGTRLTVT.

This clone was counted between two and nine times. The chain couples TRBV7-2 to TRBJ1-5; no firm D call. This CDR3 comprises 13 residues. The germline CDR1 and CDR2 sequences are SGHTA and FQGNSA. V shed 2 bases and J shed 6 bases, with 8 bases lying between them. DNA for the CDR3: TGTGCCAGCAGCTTACGTCCCCTTCAGCCCCAGCATTTT. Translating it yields CASSLRPLQPQHF.

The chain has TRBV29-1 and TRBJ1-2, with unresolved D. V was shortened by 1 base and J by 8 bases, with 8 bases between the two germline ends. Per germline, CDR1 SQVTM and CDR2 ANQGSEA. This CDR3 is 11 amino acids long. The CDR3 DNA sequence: TGCAGCGTTGAAGGAGTTGAGGGCTACACCTTC. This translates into CSVEGVEGYTF.

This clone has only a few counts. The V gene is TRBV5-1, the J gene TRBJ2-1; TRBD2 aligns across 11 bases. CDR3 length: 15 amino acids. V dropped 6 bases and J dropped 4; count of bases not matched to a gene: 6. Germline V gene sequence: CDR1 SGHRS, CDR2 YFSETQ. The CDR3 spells CASTPGTSGYNEQFF. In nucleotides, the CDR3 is TGCGCCAGCACCCCCGGGACTAGCGGATACAATGAGCAGTTCTTC. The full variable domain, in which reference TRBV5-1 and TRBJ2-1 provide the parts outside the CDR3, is KAGVTQTPRYLIKTRGQQVTLSCSPISGHRSVSWYQQTPGQGLQFLFEYFSETQRNKGNFPGRFSGRQFSNSRSEMNVSTLELGDSALYLCASTPGTSGYNEQFFGPGTRLTVL.

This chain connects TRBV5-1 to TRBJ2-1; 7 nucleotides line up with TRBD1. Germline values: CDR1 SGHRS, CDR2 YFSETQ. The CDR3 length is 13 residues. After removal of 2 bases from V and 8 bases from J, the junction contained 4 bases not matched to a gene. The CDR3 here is CASSLTGDDEQFF. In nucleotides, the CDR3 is TGCGCCAGCAGCTTAACAGGGGACGATGAGCAGTTCTTC.

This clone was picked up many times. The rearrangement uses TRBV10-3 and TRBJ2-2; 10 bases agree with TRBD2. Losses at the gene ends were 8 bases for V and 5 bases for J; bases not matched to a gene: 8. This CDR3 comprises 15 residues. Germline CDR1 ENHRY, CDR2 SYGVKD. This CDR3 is CAILASGSKTGELFF. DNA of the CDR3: TGTGCCATCCTGGCTAGCGGGAGTAAGACCGGGGAGCTGTTTTTT.

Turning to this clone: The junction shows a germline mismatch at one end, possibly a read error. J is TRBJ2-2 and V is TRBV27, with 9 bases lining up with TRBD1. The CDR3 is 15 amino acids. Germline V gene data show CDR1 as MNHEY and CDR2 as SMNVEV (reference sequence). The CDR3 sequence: CASRFGQGRSGELFF. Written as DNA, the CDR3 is TGTGCCAGCCGTTTCGGACAGGGGAGGTCCGGGGAGCTGTTTTTT.

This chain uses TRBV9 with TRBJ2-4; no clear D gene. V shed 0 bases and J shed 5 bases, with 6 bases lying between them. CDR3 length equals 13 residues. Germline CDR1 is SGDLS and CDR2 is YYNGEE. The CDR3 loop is CASSVGVENIQYF. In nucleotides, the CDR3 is TGTGCCAGCAGCGTAGGTGTAGAAAACATTCAGTACTTC.

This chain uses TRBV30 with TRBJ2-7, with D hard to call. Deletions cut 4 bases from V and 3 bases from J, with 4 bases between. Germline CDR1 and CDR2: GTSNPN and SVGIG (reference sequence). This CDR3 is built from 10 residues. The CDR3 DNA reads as TGTGCCTGGACTAACTACGAGCAGTACTTC. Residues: CAWTNYEQYF. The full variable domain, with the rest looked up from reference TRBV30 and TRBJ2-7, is SQTIHQWPATLVQPVGSPLSLECTVEGTSNPNLYWYRQAAGRGLQLLFYSVGIGQISSEVPQNLSASRPQDRQFILSSKKLLLSDSGFYLCAWTNYEQYFGPGTRLTVT.

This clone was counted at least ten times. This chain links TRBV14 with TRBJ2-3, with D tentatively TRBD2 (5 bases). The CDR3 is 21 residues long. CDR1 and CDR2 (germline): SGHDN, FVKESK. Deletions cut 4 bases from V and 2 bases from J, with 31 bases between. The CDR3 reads CASSPPRILSRSGVPTDTQYF. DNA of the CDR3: TGTGCCAGCAGCCCGCCCAGGATTCTAAGTCGAAGCGGAGTCCCCACAGATACGCAGTATTTT.

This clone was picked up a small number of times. CDR3 sequence: CSVEGRPGLNTEAFF. As DNA, the CDR3 is TGCAGCGTTGAAGGTCGACCGGGGTTAAACACTGAAGCTTTCTTT. The genes are TRBV29-1 and TRBJ1-1, with D unclear. This CDR3 contains 15 residues. Germline V CDR1 and CDR2: SQVTM, ANQGSEA. V was trimmed by 1 base and J by 2 bases, leaving 14 bases between them.

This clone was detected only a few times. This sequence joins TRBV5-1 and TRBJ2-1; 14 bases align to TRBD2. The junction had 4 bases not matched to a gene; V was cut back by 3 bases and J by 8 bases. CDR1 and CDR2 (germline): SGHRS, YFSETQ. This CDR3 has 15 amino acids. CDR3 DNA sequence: TGCGCCAGCAGCTCGGGACTAGCGGGAGTAGATGAGCAGTTCTTC. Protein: CASSSGLAGVDEQFF. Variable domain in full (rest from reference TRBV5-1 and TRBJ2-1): KAGVTQTPRYLIKTRGQQVTLSCSPISGHRSVSWYQQTPGQGLQFLFEYFSETQRNKGNFPGRFSGRQFSNSRSEMNVSTLELGDSALYLCASSSGLAGVDEQFFGPGTRLTVL.

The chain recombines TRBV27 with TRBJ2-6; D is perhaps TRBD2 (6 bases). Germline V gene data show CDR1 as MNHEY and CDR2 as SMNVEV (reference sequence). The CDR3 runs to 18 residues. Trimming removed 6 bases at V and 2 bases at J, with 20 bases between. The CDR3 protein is CASSPPEGLFPGANVLTF. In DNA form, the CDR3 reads TGTGCCAGCAGCCCCCCGGAGGGCCTATTCCCTGGGGCCAACGTCCTGACTTTC.

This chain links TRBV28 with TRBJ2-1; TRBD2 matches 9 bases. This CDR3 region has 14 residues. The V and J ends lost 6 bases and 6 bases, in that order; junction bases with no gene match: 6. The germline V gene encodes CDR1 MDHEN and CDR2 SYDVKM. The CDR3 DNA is TGTGCCAGCAGGTCCGGGACTAGCTTCAATGAGCAGTTCTTC. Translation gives CASRSGTSFNEQFF.

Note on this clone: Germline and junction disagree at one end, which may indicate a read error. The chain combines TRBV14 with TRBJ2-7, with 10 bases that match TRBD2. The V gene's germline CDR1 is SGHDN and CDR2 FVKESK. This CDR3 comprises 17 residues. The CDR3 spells CASSPERGGMSSDEQYF. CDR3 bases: TGTGCCAGCAGCCCAGAGCGGGGGGGTATGTCCTCCGACGAGCAGTACTTC.

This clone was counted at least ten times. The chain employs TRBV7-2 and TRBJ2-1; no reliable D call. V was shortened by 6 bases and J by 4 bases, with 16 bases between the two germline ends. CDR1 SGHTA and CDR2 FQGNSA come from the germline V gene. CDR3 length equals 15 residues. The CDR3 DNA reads TGTGCCAGCAGACCCGGAAGAGTGCCTTACAATGAGCAGTTCTTC. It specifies CASRPGRVPYNEQFF.